This T cell receptor beta chain was sequenced during a study of cytomegalovirus exposure and HLA in healthy donors. Primers included in the PCR were 60 Vbeta and 13 Jbeta primers. Libraries were prepared by immunoSEQ multiplex PCR; TCRdb keeps only in-frame clonotypes and omits some of them. The repertoire holds some 180,000 clones, with 75% to 85% as singletons. This clone occurred a few times. This CDR3 has 18 amino acids. Germline V lookup: CDR1 SGHRS, CDR2 YFSETQ. V was pared by 0 bases and J by 6 bases, with 9 bases of the junction left unmatched. V gene TRBV5-1 combines with J gene TRBJ2-2, with 12 bases fitting TRBD2. The sample taken for sequencing was PBMCs. This TCR derives from a woman aged 55-69 years in good health and CMV-seropositive. DNA for the CDR3: TGCGCCAGCAGCTTGGGACTAGCGGGAGCGTTAAGACCCGGGGAGCTGTTTTTT. Translated, it gives CASSLGLAGALRPGELFF.